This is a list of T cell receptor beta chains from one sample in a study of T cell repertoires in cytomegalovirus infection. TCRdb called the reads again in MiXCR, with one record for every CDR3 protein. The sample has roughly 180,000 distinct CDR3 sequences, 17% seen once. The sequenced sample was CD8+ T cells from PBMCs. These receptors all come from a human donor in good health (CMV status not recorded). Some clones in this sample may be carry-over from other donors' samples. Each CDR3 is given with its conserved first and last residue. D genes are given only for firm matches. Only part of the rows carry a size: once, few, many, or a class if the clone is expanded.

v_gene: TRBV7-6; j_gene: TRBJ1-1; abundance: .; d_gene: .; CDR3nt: TGTGCCAGCAGCCGCGTAGTGGGAACTGAAGCTTTCTTT; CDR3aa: CASSRVVGTEAFF
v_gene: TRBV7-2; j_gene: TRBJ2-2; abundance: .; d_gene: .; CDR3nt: TGTGCCAGCAGCTTAGATGTGGGGTTCAACACCGGGGAGCTGTTTTTT; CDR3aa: CASSLDVGFNTGELFF
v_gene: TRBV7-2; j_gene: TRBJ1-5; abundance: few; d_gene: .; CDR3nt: TGTGCCAGCAGCTTGGTCAAGAGGGGATATAGCAATCAGCCCCAGCATTTT; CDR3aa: CASSLVKRGYSNQPQHF
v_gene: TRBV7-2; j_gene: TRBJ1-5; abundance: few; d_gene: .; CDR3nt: TGTGCCAGCAGGGAGACAGGTTATCAGCCCCAGCATTTT; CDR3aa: CASRETGYQPQHF
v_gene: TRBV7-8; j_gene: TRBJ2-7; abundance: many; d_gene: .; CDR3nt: TGTGCCAGCAGCCCCTCGACCGGGACACCTTACGAGCAGTACTTC; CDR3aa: CASSPSTGTPYEQYF
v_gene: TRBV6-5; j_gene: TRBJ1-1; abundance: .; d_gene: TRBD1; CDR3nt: TGTGCCAGCAGTTACAGCCGGGACAGGGGAAACACTGAAGCTTTCTTT; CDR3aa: CASSYSRDRGNTEAFF
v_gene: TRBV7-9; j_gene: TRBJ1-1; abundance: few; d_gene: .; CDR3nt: TGTGCCAGCAGCCCAGAGGGCATCGGAGCTTTCTTT; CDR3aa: CASSPEGIGAFF
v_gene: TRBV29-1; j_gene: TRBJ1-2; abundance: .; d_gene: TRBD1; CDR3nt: TGCAGCGTCTCCGGGACAGGGGCAGGAGGCTACACCTTC; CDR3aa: CSVSGTGAGGYTF
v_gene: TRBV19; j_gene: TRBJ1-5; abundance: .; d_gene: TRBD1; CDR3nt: TGTGCCAGTAGTCCGACAGGGGCAAGCAATCAGCCCCAGCATTTT; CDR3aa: CASSPTGASNQPQHF
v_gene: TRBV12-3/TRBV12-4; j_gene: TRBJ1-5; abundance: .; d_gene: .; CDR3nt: TGTGCCAGCAGTACCACTCCCCCCCAAGGGGCTCAGCCCCAGCATTTT; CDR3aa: CASSTTPPQGAQPQHF
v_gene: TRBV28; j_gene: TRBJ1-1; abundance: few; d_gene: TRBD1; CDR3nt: TGTGCCAGCACCGCACAGGGGACGAACACTGAAGCTTTCTTT; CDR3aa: CASTAQGTNTEAFF
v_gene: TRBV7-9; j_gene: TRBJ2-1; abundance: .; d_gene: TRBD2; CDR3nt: TGTGCCAGCAGCTCCCCTGTCTCTGGGCGGGGGACCGGAAGGGATGAGCAGTTCTTC; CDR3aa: CASSSPVSGRGTGRDEQFF
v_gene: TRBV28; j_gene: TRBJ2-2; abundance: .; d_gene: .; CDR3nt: TGTGCCGCAAGGGGGGGGTCGAACACCGGGGAGCTGTTTTTT; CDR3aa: CAARGGSNTGELFF
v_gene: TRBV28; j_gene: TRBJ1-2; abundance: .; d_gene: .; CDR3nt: TGTGCCAGCATTCCCGACAGTACTTGGTACGGCTACACCTTC; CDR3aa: CASIPDSTWYGYTF
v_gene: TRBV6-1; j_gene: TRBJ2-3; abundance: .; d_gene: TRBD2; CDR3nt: TGTGCCAGCAGTACTAGCGGGGACACAGATACGCAGTATTTT; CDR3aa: CASSTSGDTDTQYF
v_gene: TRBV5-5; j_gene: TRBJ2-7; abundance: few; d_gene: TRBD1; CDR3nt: TGTGCCAGCAGCTTGACAACAGGGGGATCCTACGAGCAGTACTTC; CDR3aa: CASSLTTGGSYEQYF
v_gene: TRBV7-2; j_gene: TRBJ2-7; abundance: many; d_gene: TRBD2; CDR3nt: TGTGCCAGCAGCTTTGGTAGCGGGACCTACGAGCAGTACTTC; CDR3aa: CASSFGSGTYEQYF
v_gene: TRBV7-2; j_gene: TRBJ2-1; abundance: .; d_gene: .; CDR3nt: TGTGCCAGCAGCCCGGCGGGACCGTACAATGAGCAGTTCTTC; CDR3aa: CASSPAGPYNEQFF
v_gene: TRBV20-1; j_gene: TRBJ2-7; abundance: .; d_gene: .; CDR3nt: TGCAGTGCTAGAGATGGCGACCTAGCGACAGAAACCTACGAGCAGTACTTC; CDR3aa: CSARDGDLATETYEQYF
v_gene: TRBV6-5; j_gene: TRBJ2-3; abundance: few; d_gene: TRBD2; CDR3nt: TGTGCCAGCAGTGTTCTAGCGGGGGGAGCGGCAGATACGCAGTATTTT; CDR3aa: CASSVLAGGAADTQYF
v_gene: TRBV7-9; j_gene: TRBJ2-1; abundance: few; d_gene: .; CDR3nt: TGTGCCAGCAGCTCGACCCAGGGGAAATTCGGGAATGAGCAGTTCTTC; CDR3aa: CASSSTQGKFGNEQFF
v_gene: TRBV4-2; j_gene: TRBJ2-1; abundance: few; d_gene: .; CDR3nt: TGTGCCAGCAGCCAAGTTGTGGGTCCGGATGAGCAGTTCTTC; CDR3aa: CASSQVVGPDEQFF
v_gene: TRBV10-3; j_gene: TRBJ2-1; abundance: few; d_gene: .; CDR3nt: TGTGCCATCAGTGAGTCGACATGGGTTGAGCAGTTCTTC; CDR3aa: CAISESTWVEQFF
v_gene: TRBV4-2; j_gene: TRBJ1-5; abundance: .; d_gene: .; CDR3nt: TGTGCCAGCAGCCAAGATGCGGCGGCGGGGGATCAGCCCCAGCATTTT; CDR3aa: CASSQDAAAGDQPQHF
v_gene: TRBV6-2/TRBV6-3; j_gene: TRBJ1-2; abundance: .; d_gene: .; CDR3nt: TGTGCCAGCAGTCACGGTTCTAACTATGGCTACACCTTC; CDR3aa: CASSHGSNYGYTF
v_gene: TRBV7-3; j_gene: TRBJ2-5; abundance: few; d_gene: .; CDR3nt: TGTGCCAGCAGCTCTGGGGGAAGTCAAGAGACCCAGTACTTC; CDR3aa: CASSSGGSQETQYF
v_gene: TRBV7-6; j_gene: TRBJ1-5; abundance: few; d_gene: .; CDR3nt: TGTGCCAGCGCTCCATGGAGCAATCAGCCCCAGCATTTT; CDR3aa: CASAPWSNQPQHF
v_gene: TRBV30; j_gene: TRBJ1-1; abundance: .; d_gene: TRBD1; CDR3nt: TGTGCCTGGACCCTGGGACAGGGAAACACTGAAGCTTTCTTT; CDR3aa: CAWTLGQGNTEAFF
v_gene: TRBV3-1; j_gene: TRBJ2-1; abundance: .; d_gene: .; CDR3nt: TGTGCCAGCAGCCTCGGGACCTTGTACAATGAGCAGTTCTTC; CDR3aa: CASSLGTLYNEQFF
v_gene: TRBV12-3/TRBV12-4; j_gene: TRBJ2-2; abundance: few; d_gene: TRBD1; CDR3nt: TGTGCCAGCAGCGAACTAGGACAGGGGGCGTCCGCCGGGGAGCTGTTTTTT; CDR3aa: CASSELGQGASAGELFF
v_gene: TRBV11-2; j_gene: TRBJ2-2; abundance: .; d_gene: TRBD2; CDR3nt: TGTGCCAGCAGCTTTAGCGGGGGCCCGAACACCGGGGAGCTGTTTTTT; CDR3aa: CASSFSGGPNTGELFF
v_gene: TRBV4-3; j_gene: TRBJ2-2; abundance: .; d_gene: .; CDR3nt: TGCGCCAGCAGCGAGGACAGTACGAACACCGGGGAGCTGTTTTTT; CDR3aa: CASSEDSTNTGELFF
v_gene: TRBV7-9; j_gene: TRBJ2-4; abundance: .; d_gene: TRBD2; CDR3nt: TGTGCCAGCAGCTACCCCCCCCCGACTAGCCCCGAAGACATTCAGTACTTC; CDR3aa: CASSYPPPTSPEDIQYF
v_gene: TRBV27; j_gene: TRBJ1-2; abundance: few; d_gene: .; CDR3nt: TGTGCCAGCAGTCGTTGGGGGGCGGACGGCTACACCTTC; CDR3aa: CASSRWGADGYTF
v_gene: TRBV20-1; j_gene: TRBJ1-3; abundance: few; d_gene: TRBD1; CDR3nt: TGCAGTGCTAGAGGGACAGGGGTTAGCTCTGGAAACACCATATATTTT; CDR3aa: CSARGTGVSSGNTIYF
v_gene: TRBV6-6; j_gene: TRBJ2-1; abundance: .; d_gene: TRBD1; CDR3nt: TGTGCCAGCAGTTCACCTTGGGACAGCTCAACGTCCTACAATGAGCAGTTCTTC; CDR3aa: CASSSPWDSSTSYNEQFF
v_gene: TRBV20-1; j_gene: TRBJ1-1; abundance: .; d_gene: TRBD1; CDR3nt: TGCAGTGCTACACCCCGGGACAGTACCAGGAACACTGAAGCTTTCTTT; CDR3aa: CSATPRDSTRNTEAFF
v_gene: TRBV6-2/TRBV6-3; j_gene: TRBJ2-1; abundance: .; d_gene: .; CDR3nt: TGTGCCAGCAGACCCACTAGCTCCTCCTACAATGAGCAGTTCTTC; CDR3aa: CASRPTSSSYNEQFF
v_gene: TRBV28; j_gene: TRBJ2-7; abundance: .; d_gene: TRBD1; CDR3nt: TGTGCCAGCAGTTTAATAGGGACAGGGGCCGAGCAGTACTTC; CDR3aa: CASSLIGTGAEQYF
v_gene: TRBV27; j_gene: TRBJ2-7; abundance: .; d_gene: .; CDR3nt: TGTGCCAGCAGTTTTACAGGGCAACCATCCTACGAGCAGTACTTC; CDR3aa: CASSFTGQPSYEQYF
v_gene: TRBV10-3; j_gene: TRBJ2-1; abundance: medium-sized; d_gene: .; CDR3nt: TGTGCCATCGGGCCGCCCAATGAGCAGTTCTTC; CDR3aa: CAIGPPNEQFF